This TCR beta chain is from a study of cytomegalovirus exposure and HLA in healthy donors. This CDR3 has 14 amino acids. Germline CDR1 reads SGHTA; CDR2 reads FQGNSA. Deletions cut 6 bases from V and 1 base from J, with 12 bases between. In regard to this clone: The target antigen is unknown.

The primer mix had 60 Vbeta and 13 Jbeta primers. Assay used: immunoSEQ multiplex PCR; TCRdb lists only in-frame clones, some missing. Found here are 120,000 to 150,000 clones, roughly 73% of them singletons; the top ten hold 1.6%. Findings and limits, study-wide: Earlier analysis yielded a pattern in which most TCR beta V segments were productive about 87% or about 30% of the time.

Source material: PBMCs. The clonotype originates from a woman aged 18-35 years in good health and CMV-seronegative. This chain links TRBV7-2 with TRBJ1-1, with D unclear. The CDR3 DNA reads TGTGCCAGCAGGCGTCCGACTGAGAACACTGAAGCTTTCTTT. It encodes CASRRPTENTEAFF.